This T cell receptor beta chain was documented in a study of T cells after yellow fever vaccination. This clonotype was detected a few times. No antigen is known for it. V trimming: 3 bases; J trimming: 0 bases; junction bases outside the gene matches: 8. This CDR3 comprises 17 residues. TCRdb processed the 5' RACE reads anew with MiXCR; each CDR3 protein has one entry. The sample holds about 350,000 distinct CDR3 sequences, roughly an eighth seen once. Broader study findings: Bulk-population clonotypes that are abundant could appear as contaminants in FACS-sorted repertoires.

V gene TRBV23-1 combines with J gene TRBJ2-3; 8 bases agree with TRBD2. TRBV23-1 is assigned to the ORF class and has an uncertain function. The sequence was obtained from a young man who received the YFV17D yellow fever vaccine. Sequenced here: CD4+ T cells sorted from PBMCs, sampled 15 days after the yellow fever booster vaccination. The chain's CDR3 is CASSQSIRGGSTDTQYF. DNA of the CDR3: TGCGCCAGCAGTCAGTCCATACGGGGGGGAAGCACAGATACGCAGTATTTT.